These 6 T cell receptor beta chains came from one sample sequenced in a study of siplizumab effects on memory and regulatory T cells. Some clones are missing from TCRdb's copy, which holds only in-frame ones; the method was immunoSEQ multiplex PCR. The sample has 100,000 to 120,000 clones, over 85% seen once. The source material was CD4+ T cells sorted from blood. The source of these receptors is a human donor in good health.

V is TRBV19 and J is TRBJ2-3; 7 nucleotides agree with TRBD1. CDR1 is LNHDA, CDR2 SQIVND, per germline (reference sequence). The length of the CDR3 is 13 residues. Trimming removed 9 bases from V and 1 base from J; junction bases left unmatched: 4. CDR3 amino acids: CASKTGGTDTQYF. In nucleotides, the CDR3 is TGTGCCAGCAAAACAGGGGGCACAGATACGCAGTATTTT.

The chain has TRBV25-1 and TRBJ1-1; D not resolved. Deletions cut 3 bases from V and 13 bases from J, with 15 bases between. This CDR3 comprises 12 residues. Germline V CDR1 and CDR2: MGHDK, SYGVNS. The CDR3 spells CASSDSADVLFF. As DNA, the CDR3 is TGTGCCAGCAGTGATTCGGCAGATGTCCTTTTCTTT.

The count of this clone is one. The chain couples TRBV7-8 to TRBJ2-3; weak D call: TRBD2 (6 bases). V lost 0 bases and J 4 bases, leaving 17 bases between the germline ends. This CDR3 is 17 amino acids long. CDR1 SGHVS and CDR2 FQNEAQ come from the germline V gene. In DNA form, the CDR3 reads TGTGCCAGCAGCTTAGCGTGGGCTAGCGCTGCCGCAGATACGCAGTATTTT. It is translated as CASSLAWASAAADTQYF.

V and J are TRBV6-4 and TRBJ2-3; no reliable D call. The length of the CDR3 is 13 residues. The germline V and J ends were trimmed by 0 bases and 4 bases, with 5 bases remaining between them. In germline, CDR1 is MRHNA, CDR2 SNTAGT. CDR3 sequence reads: CASSDSPADTQYF. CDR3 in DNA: TGTGCCAGCAGTGACTCACCGGCAGATACGCAGTATTTT.

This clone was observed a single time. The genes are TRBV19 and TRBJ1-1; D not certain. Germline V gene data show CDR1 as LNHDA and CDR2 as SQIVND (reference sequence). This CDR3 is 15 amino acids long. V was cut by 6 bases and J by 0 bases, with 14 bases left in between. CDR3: CASRVSGDLNTEAFF. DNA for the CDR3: TGTGCCAGTAGGGTTTCTGGGGATTTGAACACTGAAGCTTTCTTT. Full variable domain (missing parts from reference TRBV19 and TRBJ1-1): DGGITQSPKYLFRKEGQNVTLSCEQNLNHDAMYWYRQDPGQGLRLIYYSQIVNDFQKGDIAEGYSVSREKKESFPLTVTSAQKNPTAFYLCASRVSGDLNTEAFFGQGTRLTVV.

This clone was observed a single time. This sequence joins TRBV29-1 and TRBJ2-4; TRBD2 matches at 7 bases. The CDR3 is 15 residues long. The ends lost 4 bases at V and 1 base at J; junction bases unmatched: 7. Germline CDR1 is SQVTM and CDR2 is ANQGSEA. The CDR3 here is CSVGWGGNAKNIQYF. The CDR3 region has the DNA TGCAGCGTTGGTTGGGGGGGGAACGCCAAAAACATTCAGTACTTC.